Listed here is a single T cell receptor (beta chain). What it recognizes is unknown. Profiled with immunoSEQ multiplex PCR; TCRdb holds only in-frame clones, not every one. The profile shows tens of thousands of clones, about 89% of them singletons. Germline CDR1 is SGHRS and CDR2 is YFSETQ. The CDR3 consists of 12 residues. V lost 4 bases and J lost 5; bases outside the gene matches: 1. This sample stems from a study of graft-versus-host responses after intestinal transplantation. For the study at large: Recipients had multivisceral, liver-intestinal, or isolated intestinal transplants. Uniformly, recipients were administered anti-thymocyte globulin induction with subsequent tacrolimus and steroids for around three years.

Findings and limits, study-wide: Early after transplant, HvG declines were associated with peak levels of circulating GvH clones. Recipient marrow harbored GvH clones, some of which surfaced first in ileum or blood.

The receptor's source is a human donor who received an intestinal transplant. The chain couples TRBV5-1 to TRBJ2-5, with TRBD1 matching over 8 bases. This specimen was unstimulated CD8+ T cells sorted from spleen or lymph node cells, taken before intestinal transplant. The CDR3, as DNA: TGCGCCAGCAGCCGGACAGGGGAGACCCAGTACTTC. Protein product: CASSRTGETQYF.